This T cell receptor beta chain was recovered during a study of shared T cell receptors in the human thymus. Only in-frame clones appear in the TCRdb table, and some are missing; sequencing was by immunoSEQ multiplex PCR. The repertoire holds almost 550,000 clones, with around 78% as singletons. This clone was counted between two and nine times. V gave up 2 bases and J gave up 2 bases, with 16 bases separating them. The germline V gene has CDR1 SNHLY and CDR2 FYNNEI. The CDR3 loop spans 17 amino acids. This sample was also put to use in a study of human thymus T cells. According to that study: Donors were healthy Finnish infants having corrective surgery for congenital heart defects. Related research found strongly overlapping thymic repertoires in unrelated individuals.

The chain uses TRBV2 and TRBJ1-5, with TRBD1 as a possible D gene (6 bases). The material sequenced was thymocytes. This TCR derives from a boy under two years old with a congenital heart defect. The DNA of the CDR3 is TGTGCCAGCAGTGAACCAGGGGATGGACTTGGCAATCAGCCCCAGCATTTT. It is translated as CASSEPGDGLGNQPQHF.